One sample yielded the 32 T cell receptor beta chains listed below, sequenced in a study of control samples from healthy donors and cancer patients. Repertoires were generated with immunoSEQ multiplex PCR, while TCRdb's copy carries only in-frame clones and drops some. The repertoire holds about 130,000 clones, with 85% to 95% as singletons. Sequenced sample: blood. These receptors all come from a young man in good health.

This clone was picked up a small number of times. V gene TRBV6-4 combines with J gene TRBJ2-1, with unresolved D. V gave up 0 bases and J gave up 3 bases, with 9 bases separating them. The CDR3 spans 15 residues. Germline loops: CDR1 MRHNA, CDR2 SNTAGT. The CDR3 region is CASSDSSRDYNEQFF. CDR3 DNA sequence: TGTGCCAGCAGTGACTCGAGTAGGGACTACAATGAGCAGTTCTTC.

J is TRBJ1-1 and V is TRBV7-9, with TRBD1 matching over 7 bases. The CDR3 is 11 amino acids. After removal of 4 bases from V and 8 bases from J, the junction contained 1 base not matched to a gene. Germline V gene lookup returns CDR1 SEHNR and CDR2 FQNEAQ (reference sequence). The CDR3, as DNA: TGTGCCAGCAGCTGGGACAGCGAAGCTTTCTTT. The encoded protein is CASSWDSEAFF.

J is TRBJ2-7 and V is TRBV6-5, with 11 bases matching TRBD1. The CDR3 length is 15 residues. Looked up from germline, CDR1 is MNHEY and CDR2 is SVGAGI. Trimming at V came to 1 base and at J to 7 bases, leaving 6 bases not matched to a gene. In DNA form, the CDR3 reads TGTGCCAGCAGTTACTTGGACAGGGGGCGGGGAGAGCAGTACTTC. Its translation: CASSYLDRGRGEQYF.

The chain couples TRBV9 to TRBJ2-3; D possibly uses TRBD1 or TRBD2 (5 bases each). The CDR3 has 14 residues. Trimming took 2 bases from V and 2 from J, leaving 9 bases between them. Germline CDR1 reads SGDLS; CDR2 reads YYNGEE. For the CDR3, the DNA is TGTGCCAGCAGCGTGGGACCAGACACAGATACGCAGTATTTT. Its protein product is CASSVGPDTDTQYF.

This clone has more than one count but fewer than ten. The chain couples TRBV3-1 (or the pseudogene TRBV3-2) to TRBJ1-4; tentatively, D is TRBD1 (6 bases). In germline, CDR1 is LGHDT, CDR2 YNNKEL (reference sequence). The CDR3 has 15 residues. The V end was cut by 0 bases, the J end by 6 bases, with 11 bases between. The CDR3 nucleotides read TGTGCCAGCAGCCAAGAGAGGACAGAGGATGAAAAACTGTTTTTT. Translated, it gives CASSQERTEDEKLFF.

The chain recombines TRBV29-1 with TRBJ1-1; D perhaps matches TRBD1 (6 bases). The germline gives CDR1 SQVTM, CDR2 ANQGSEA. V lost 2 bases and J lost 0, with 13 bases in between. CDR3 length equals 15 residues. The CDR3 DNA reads TGCAGCGTTGAACTCGACAGGATCATGAACACTGAAGCTTTCTTT. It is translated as CSVELDRIMNTEAFF. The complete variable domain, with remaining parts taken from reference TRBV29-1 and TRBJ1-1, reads SAVISQKPSRDICQRGTSLTIQCQVDSQVTMMFWYRQQPGQSLTLIATANQGSEATYESGFVIDKFPISRPNLTFSTLTVSNMSPEDSSIYLCSVELDRIMNTEAFFGQGTRLTVV.

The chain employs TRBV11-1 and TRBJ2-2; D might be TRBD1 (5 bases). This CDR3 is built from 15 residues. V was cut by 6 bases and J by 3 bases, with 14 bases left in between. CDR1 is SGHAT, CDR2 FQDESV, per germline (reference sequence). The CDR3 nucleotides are TGTGCCAGCAGTCAAAAGACAGACTACACCGGGGAGCTGTTTTTT. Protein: CASSQKTDYTGELFF.

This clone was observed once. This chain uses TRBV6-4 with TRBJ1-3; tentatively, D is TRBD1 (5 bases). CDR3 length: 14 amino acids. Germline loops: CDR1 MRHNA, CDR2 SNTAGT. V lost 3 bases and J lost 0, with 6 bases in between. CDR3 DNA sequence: TGTGCCAGCAGTGAAGACAGCTCTGGAAACACCATATATTTT. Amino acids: CASSEDSSGNTIYF.

For the CDR3, the DNA is TGTGCCAGCAGTATACAGGTCGGCACAGATACGCAGTATTTT. It translates to CASSIQVGTDTQYF. J is TRBJ2-3 and V is TRBV6-5, with TRBD1 as a possible D gene (5 bases). CDR1 MNHEY and CDR2 SVGAGI come from the germline V gene. V lost 5 bases to trimming and J lost 1 base, with 10 bases between them. The CDR3 length is 14 residues.

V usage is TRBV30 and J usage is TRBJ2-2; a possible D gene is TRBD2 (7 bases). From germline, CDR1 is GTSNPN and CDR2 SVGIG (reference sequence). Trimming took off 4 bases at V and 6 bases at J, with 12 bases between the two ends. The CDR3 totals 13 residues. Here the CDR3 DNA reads TGTGCCTGGATTAAGGGGGGGGCCGGGGAGCTGTTTTTT. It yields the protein CAWIKGGAGELFF.

Here the CDR3 DNA reads TGTGCCAGCAGCTTGAAAACCGGGGCCAGGCTCTACGAGCAGTACTTC. Translation: CASSLKTGARLYEQYF. The genes are TRBV7-6 and TRBJ2-7, with D perhaps TRBD1 or TRBD2 (5 bases each). Germline loops: CDR1 SGHVS, CDR2 FNYEAQ. The CDR3 covers 16 residues. Trimming removed 3 bases from V and 3 bases from J, with 18 bases in between.

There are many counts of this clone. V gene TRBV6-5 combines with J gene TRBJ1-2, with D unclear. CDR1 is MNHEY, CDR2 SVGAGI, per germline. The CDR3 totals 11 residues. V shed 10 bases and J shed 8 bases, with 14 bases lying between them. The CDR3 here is CATARSGGYTF. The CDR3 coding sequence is TGTGCCACAGCCCGGTCGGGGGGCTACACCTTC.

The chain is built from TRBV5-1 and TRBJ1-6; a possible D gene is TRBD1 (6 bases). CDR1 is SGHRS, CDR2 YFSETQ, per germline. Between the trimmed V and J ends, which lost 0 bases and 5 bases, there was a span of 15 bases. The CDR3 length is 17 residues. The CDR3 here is CASSLVEQGANNSPLHF. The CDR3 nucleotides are TGCGCCAGCAGCTTGGTTGAACAGGGCGCAAATAATTCACCCCTCCACTTT.

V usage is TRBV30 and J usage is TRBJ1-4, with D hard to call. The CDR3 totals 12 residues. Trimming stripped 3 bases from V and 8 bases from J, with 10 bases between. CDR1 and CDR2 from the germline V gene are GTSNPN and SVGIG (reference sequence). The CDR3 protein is CAWSHAVEKLFF. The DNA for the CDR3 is TGTGCCTGGAGCCACGCGGTAGAAAAACTGTTTTTT.

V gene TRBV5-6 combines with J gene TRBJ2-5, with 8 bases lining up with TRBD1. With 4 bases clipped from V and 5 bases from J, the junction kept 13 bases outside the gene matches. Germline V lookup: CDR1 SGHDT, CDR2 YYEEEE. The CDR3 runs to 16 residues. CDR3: CASSLTPTGVGETQYF. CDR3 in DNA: TGTGCCAGCAGCCTAACCCCGACAGGGGTTGGTGAGACCCAGTACTTC.

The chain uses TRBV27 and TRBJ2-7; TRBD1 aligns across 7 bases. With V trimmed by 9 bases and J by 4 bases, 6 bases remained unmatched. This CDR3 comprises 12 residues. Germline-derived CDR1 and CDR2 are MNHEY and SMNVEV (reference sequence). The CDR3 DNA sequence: TGTGCCAGAAGACAGGGTTCATACGAGCAGTACTTC. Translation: CARRQGSYEQYF.

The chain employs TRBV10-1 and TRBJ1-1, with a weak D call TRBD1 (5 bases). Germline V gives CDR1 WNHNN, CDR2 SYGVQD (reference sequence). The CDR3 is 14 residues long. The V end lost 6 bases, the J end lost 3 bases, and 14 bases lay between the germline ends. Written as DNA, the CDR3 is TGCGCCAGCAGCCAGGGACTGTCGGACACTGAAGCTTTCTTT. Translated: CASSQGLSDTEAFF.

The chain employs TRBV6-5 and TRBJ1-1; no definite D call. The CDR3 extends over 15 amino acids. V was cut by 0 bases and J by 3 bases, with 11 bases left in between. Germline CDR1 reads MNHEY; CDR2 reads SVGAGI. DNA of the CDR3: TGTGCCAGCAGTTACTCTCCGGGGTTCGACACTGAAGCTTTCTTT. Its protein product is CASSYSPGFDTEAFF.

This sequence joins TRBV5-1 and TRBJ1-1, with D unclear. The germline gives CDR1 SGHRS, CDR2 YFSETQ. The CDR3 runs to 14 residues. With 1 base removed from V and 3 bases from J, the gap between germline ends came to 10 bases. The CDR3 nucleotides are TGCGCCAGCAGCTTGTTCACGTGGGACACTGAAGCTTTCTTT. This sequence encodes CASSLFTWDTEAFF.

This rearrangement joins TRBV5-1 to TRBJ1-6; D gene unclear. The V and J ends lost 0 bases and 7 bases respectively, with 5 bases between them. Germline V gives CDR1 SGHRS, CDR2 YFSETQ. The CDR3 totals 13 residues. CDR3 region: CASSLDQNSPLHF. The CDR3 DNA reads TGCGCCAGCAGCTTGGACCAAAATTCACCCCTCCACTTT.

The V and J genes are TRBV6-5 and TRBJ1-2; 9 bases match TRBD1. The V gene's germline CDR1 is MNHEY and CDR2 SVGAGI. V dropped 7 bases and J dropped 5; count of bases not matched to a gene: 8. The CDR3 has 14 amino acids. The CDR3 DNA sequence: TGTGCCAGCAACCCAAGGGGACAGGGTTATGGCTACACCTTC. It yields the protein CASNPRGQGYGYTF.

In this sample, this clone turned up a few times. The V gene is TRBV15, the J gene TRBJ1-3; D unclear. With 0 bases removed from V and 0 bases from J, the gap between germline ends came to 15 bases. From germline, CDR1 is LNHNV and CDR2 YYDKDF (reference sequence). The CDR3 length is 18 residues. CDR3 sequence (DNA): TGTGCCACCAGCAGAGATGCGCGGAGAAGCCCCTCTGGAAACACCATATATTTT. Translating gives CATSRDARRSPSGNTIYF.

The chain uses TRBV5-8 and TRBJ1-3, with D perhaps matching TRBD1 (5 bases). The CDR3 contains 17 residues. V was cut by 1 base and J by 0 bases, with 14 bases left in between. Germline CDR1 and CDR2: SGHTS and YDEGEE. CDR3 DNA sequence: TGTGCCAGCAGCTTGTTAGGAGCGGGGGACTCTGGAAACACCATATATTTT. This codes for CASSLLGAGDSGNTIYF.

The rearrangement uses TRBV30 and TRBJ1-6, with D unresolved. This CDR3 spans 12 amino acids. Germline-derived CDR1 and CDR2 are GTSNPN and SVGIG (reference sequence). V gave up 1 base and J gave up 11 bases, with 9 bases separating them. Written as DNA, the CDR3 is TGTGCCTGGAGTGGGGTCACTCCACCCCTCCACTTT. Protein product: CAWSGVTPPLHF.

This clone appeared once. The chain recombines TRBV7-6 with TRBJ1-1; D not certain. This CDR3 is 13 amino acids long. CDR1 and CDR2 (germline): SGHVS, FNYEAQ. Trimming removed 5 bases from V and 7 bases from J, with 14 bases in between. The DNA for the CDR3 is TGTGCCAGCAGCCGTACCGAGGTCTATGAAGCTTTCTTT. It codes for CASSRTEVYEAFF. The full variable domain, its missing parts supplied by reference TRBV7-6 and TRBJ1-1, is GAGVSQSPRYKVTKRGQDVALRCDPISGHVSLYWYRQALGQGPEFLTYFNYEAQQDKSGLPNDRFSAERPEGSISTLTIQRTEQRDSAMYRCASSRTEVYEAFFGQGTRLTVV.

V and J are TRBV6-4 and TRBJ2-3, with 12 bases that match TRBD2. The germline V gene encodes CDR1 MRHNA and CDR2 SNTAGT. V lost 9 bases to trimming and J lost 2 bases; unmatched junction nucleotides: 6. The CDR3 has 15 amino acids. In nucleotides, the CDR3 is TGTGCCAGTTCTTCTAGCGGGGGGGCCACAGATACGCAGTATTTT. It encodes CASSSSGGATDTQYF.

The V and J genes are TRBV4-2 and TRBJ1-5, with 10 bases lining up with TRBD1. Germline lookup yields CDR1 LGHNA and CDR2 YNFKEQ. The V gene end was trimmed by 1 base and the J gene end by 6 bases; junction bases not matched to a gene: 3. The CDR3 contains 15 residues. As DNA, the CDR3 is TGTGCCAGCAGCCAAGGGACAGGGGGTGGTCAGCCCCAGCATTTT. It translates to CASSQGTGGGQPQHF.

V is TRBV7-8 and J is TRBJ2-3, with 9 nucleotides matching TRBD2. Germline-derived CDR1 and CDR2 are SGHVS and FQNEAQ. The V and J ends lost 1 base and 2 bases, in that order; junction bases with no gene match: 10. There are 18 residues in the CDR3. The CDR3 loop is CASSLELAGSLYTDTQYF. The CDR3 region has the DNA TGTGCCAGCAGCTTAGAACTAGCGGGCTCCCTCTACACAGATACGCAGTATTTT.

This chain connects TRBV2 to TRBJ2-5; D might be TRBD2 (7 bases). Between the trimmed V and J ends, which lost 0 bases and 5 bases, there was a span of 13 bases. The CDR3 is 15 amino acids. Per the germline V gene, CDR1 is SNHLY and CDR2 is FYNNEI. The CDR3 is CASSEAGRGAETQYF. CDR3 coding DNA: TGTGCCAGCAGTGAAGCGGGGAGGGGGGCCGAGACCCAGTACTTC.

CDR3: CASSPAGKGGNTIYF. CDR3 in DNA: TGTGCCAGCAGTCCCGCGGGAAAGGGCGGAAACACCATATATTTT. This chain joins TRBV6-6 and TRBJ1-3; D gene ambiguous. Trimming stripped 5 bases from V and 4 bases from J, with 15 bases between. The CDR3 totals 15 residues. The germline CDR1 and CDR2 sequences are MNHNY and SVGAGI (reference sequence).

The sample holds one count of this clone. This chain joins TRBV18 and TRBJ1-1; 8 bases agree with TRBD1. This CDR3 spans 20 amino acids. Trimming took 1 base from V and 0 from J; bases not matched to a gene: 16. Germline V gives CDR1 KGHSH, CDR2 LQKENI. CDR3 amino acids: CASSPHHLTGVVNVNTEAFF. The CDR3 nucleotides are TGTGCCAGCTCACCACACCACTTGACAGGGGTCGTAAACGTGAACACTGAAGCTTTCTTT.

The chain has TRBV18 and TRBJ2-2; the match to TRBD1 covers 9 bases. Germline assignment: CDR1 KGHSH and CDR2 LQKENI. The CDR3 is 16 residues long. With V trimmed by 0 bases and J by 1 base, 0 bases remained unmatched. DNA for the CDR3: TGTGCCAGCTCACCACCGGGACAGGGGAACACCGGGGAGCTGTTTTTT. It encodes CASSPPGQGNTGELFF.